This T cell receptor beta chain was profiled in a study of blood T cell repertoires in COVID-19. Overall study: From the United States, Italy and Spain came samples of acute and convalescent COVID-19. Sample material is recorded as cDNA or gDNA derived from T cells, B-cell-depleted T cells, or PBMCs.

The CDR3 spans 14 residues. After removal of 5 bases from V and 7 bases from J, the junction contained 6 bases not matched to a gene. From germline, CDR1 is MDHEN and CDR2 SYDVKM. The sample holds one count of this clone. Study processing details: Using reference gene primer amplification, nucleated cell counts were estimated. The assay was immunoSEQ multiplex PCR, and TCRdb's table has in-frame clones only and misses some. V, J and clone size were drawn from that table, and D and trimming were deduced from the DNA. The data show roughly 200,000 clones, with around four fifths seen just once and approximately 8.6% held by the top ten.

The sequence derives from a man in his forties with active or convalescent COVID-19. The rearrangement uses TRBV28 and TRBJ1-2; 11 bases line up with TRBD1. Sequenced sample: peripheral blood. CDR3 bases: TGTGCCAGCAGTATAATGGACAGGGGGCTTGGCTACACCTTC. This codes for CASSIMDRGLGYTF.